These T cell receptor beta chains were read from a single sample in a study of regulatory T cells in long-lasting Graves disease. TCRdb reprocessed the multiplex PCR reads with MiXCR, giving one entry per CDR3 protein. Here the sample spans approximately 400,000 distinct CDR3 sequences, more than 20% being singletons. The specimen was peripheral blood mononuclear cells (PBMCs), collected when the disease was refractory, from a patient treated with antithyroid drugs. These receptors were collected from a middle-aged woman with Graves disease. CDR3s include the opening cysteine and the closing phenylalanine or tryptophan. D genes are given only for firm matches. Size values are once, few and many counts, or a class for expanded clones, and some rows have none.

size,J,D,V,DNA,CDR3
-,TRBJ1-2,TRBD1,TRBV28,TGTGCCAGCAGCCCCACCTACAGGGGGACCTATGGCTACACCTTC,CASSPTYRGTYGYTF
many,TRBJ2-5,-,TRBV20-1,TGCAGTGCTAGAGAGGGAAACCTCCAAGAGACCCAGTACTTC,CSAREGNLQETQYF
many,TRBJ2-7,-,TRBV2,TGTGCCAGCAGTGGGGAGGCAACCTACGAGCAGTACTTC,CASSGEATYEQYF
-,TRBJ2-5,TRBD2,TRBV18,TGTGCCAGCTCACTAGAGGTCCTGACTCTGCGGGAGGACGGGACCCAGTACTTC,CASSLEVLTLREDGTQYF
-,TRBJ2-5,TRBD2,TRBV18,TGTGCCAGCTCACCCGACAGTCCCGGACTAGCGCTAAAGACCCAGTACTTC,CASSPDSPGLALKTQYF
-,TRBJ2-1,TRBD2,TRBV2,TGTGCCAGCAGTGGAGGACTAGCGGGAGGCTTTAACAATGAGCAGTTCTTC,CASSGGLAGGFNNEQFF
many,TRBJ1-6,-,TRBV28,TGTGCCAGCAGTTTATTAACAGGGCAAGATTCACCCCTCCACTTT,CASSLLTGQDSPLHF
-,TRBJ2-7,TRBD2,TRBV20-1,TGCAGTGCTAGAGTGTTGCGGGAGGGCGGATACGAGCAGTACTTC,CSARVLREGGYEQYF
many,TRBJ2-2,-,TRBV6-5,TGTGCCAGCGGTTGGACAACCACGAACACCGGGGAGCTGTTTTTT,CASGWTTTNTGELFF
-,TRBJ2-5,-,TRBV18,TGTGCCAGCTCCCCCTATGGCCGGGACCCTTGGACCCAGTACTTC,CASSPYGRDPWTQYF
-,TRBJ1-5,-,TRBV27,TGTGCCAGCAGTTTACTTTCAGGGTATCAGCCCCAGCATTTT,CASSLLSGYQPQHF
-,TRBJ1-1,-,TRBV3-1,TGTGCCAGCAGCCGCTATATGAACACTGAAGCTTTCTTT,CASSRYMNTEAFF
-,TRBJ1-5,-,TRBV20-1,TGCGGTGCTTCCCGATACGATAGCAATCAGCCCCAGCATTTT,CGASRYDSNQPQHF
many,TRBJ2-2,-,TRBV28,TGTGCCAGCAGTTTTGGAGGGGACAACACCGGGGAGCTGTTTTTT,CASSFGGDNTGELFF
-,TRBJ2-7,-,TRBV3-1,TGTGCCAGCAGCCAAACGACTGGCGAGCAGTACTTC,CASSQTTGEQYF
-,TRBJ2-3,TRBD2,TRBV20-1,TGCAGTGCTAGAGAGCGCACTAGCGTTGCAGATACGCAGTATTTT,CSARERTSVADTQYF
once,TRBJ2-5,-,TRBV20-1,TGCAGTGCTAGAGGAGCAGAGGGGGGTGAGACCCAGTACTTC,CSARGAEGGETQYF
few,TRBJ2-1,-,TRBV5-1,TGCGCCAGCAGGGCCGGGGATGAGCAGTTCTTC,CASRAGDEQFF
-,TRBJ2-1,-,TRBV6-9,TGTGCCAGCAGTTACTCCACAGTGCTTCAGTCCTCCCGGGGGTCGAAGCAGTTCTTC,CASSYSTVLQSSRGSKQFF
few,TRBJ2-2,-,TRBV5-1,TGCGCCAGCAGCTTGGCCCACACCGGGGAGCTGTTTTTT,CASSLAHTGELFF
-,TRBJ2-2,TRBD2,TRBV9,TGTGCCAGCAGCTCCGGGACTAGCCCGCTCGGGGAGCTGTTTTTT,CASSSGTSPLGELFF
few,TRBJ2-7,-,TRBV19,TGTGCCAGTAGTATGGGAGGACAGCACTCCTACGAGCAGTACTTC,CASSMGGQHSYEQYF
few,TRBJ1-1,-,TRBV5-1,TGCGCCAGCAGCGGCGGACAGATGAACACTGAAGCTTTCTTT,CASSGGQMNTEAFF
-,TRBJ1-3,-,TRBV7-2,TGTGCCAGCAGCTTAGACCCCGGGATTGAGCGTGGAGGAAACACCATATATTTT,CASSLDPGIERGGNTIYF
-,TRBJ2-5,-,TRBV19,TGTGCCAGTAGTATAGGTCGGAACCAAGAGACCCAGTACTTC,CASSIGRNQETQYF
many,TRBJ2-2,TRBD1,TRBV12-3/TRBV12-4,TGTGCCAGCATACTCGACAGGGGGACCGGGGAGCTGTTTTTT,CASILDRGTGELFF
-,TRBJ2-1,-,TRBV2,TGTGCCAGCAGACGTCGCAATGAGCAGTTCTTC,CASRRRNEQFF
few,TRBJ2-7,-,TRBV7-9,TGTGCCAGCAGCTGGGGCCTTGGGGCAGTGTACGAGCAGTACTTC,CASSWGLGAVYEQYF
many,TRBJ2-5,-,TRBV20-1,TGCAGTGCTAGAGATTGGAGGGAGACCCAGTACTTC,CSARDWRETQYF
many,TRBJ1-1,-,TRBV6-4,TGTGCCACCGATTCCGGGACACCAGAAGCTTTCTTT,CATDSGTPEAFF
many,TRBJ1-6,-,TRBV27,TGTGCCAGCAGTTTTAAACTGAATTCACCCCTCCACTTT,CASSFKLNSPLHF
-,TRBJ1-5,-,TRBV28,TGTGCCAGCACCCGTCGGCCTGGTCAGCCCCAGCATTTT,CASTRRPGQPQHF
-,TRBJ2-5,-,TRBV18,TGTGCCAGCCAGACAGGTTCTCAGCGGGAGACCCAGTACTTC,CASQTGSQRETQYF
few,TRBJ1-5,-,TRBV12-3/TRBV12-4,TGTGCCAGCACCTTAGGGGGGGGGATCAGTCAGCCCCAGCATTTT,CASTLGGGISQPQHF
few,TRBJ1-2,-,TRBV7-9,TGTGCCAGCAGCTTAGGACGGGGGACTATGGGGATTGGCTACACCTTC,CASSLGRGTMGIGYTF
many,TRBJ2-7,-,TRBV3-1,TGTGCCAGCAGCCCCGGTAGGCTAGCGAGAGAGCAGTACTTC,CASSPGRLAREQYF
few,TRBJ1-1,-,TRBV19,TGTGCCAGTAGTACCGGGGGGAGCCAGGCTGAAGCTTTCTTT,CASSTGGSQAEAFF
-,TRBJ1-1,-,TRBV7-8,TGTGCCAGCAGCTTAATCGTTCAGGACACCTACACTGAAGCTTTCTTT,CASSLIVQDTYTEAFF
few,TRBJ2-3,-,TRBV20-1,TGCAGTGCAACCGGGACAAGGTCTAGCACAGATACGCAGTATTTT,CSATGTRSSTDTQYF
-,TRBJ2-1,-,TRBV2,TGTGCCAGCAGACACAAGGGGACTTATGAGCAGTTCTTC,CASRHKGTYEQFF
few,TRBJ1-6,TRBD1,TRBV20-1,TGCAGTGCTAACCCGCAGGGGGCAGTAGGATCACCCCTCCACTTT,CSANPQGAVGSPLHF
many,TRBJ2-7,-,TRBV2,TGTGCCAGCAGTGAATTTGATAGCGACTACGAGCAGTACTTC,CASSEFDSDYEQYF
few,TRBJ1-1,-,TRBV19,TGTGCCAGTAGTCCCGGGGCCTCGAACACTGAAGCTTTCTTT,CASSPGASNTEAFF
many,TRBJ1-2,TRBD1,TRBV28,TGTGCCAGCAGTTTAGACAGGGGTCTTGGCTATGGCTACACCTTC,CASSLDRGLGYGYTF
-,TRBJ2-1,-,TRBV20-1,TGCAGTGCTAGACGAATACCTACAAGTGAGCAGTTCTTC,CSARRIPTSEQFF
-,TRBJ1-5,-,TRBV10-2,TGCGCCAGCACTTGGACAGGCAATCAGCCCCAGCATTTT,CASTWTGNQPQHF
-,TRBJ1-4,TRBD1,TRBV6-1,TGTGCCAGCAGTCCGGACAGGGTTAATGAAAAACTGTTTTTT,CASSPDRVNEKLFF
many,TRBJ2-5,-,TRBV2,TGTGCCAGCAGTGGGTACGGGGACCAAGAGACCCAGTACTTC,CASSGYGDQETQYF
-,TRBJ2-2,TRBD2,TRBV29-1,TGCAGCGTTGGGGAGTGGCGGGAGGGGGGGACCGGGGAGCTGTTTTTT,CSVGEWREGGTGELFF
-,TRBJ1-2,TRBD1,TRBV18,TGTGCCAGCTCATCGCCCCGTCACAGGGGAGACTATGGCTACACCTTC,CASSSPRHRGDYGYTF
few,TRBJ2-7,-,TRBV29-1,TGCAGCGCTCTGACTCTCTACGAGCAGTACTTC,CSALTLYEQYF
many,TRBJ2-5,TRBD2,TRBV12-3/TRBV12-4,TGTGCCAGCAGCATCACACTGGGGGGGAAGACCCAGTACTTC,CASSITLGGKTQYF
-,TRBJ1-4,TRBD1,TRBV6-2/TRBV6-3,TGTGCCAGCAGTAACCGGGACAGGGAAATTGAAAAACTGTTTTTT,CASSNRDREIEKLFF
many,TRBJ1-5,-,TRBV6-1,TGTGCCACCCTAGGTGTCAGTCAGCCCCAGCATTTT,CATLGVSQPQHF
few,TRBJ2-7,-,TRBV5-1,TGCGCCAGCAGCCGGTCTGTGGGGTCAGCACTCGACGAGCAGTACTTC,CASSRSVGSALDEQYF